The source of this T cell receptor (beta chain) is a study of early T cells in non-severe SARS-CoV-2 infection. The wider study: Sequencing input comprised bulk RNA from unsorted whole blood; chain pairing was not available. Study results and caveats: Matching against VDJdb likely underestimated virus-specific expansions, favoring anti-spike CD8.

V shed 8 bases and J shed 2 bases, with 9 bases lying between them. Germline-derived CDR1 and CDR2 are SEHNR and FQNEAQ (reference sequence). The CDR3 has 12 amino acids. Worth noting for this clonotype: Its antigen remains unknown.

Individual cDNA molecules carried attached unique molecular identifiers. TCRdb itself ran the 5' RACE reads through MiXCR, one entry per CDR3 protein. Altogether fewer than 70,000 distinct CDR3 sequences are present, about 4.9% being singletons, with the ten largest covering 3% to 4%. This TCR derives from an adult who was a healthcare worker with PCR-confirmed SARS-CoV-2 infection or an uninfected control (not recorded which). The donor label of this sample is uncertain. The rearrangement uses TRBV7-9 and TRBJ1-2, with D possibly matching TRBD1 (5 bases). The specimen was whole blood, collected at baseline. The DNA of the CDR3 is TGTGCCAGCTCCCGGGACAACTATGGCTACACCTTC. This encodes CASSRDNYGYTF.